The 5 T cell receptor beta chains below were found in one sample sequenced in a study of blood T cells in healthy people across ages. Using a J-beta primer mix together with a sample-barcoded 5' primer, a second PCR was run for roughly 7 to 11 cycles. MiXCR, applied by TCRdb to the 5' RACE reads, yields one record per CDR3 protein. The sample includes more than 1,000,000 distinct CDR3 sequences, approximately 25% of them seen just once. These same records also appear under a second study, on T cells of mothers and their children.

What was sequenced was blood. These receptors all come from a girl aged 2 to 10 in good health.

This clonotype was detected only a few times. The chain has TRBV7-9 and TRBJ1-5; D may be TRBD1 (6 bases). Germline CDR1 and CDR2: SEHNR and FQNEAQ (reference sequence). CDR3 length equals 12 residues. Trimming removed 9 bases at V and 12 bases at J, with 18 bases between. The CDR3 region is CASKGERGFQHF. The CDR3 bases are TGTGCCAGTAAGGGGGAACGGGGGTTCCAGCATTTT.

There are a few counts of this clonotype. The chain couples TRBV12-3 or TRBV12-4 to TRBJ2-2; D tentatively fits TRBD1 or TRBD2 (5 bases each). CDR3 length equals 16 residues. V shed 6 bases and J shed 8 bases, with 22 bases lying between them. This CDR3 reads CASSLPWGWDGGELFF. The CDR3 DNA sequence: TGTGCCAGCAGCCTCCCCTGGGGGTGGGATGGGGGGGAGCTGTTTTTT.

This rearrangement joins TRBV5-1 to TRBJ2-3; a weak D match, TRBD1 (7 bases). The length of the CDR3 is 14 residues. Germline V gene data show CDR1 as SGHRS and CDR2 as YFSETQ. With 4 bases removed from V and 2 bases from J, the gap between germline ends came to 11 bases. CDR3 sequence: CASSAGQPTDTQYF. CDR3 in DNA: TGCGCCAGCAGCGCGGGACAGCCCACAGATACGCAGTATTTT.

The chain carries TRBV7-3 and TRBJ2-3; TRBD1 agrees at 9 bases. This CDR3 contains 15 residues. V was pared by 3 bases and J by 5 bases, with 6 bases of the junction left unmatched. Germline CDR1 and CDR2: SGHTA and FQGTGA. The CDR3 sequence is CASSLGQGNIDTQYF. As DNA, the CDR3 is TGTGCCAGCAGCTTGGGACAGGGAAATATAGATACGCAGTATTTT.

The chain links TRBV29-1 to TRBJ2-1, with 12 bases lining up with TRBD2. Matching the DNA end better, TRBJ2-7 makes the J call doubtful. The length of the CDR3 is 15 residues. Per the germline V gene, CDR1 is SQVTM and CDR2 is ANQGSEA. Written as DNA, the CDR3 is TGCAGCGTTGTCTACGAGACTAGCGGGGGTTGGGAGCAGTACTTC. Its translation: CSVVYETSGGWEQYF.